This T cell receptor beta chain comes out of a study of CD4 T cells in relation to SARS-CoV-2 and coronaviruses. Findings and caveats of the study: SARS-CoV-2-driven expansion was significantly weaker in crossreactive than monoreactive clones.

Method: immunoSEQ multiplex PCR; TCRdb's copy keeps in-frame clones and lacks some. Of 40,000 or so clones in the sample, 82% were seen once. Sorted naive or memory CD4+ cells met CEF peptides for 9 to 11 days. As regards this clone: Antigen unknown.

CDR1 LNHDA and CDR2 SQIVND come from the germline V gene (reference sequence). Deletions cut 6 bases from V and 5 bases from J, with 16 bases between. CDR3 length: 15 amino acids. The chain recombines TRBV19 with TRBJ2-2, with D possibly called TRBD1 or TRBD2 (5 bases each). This clonotype was obtained from an adult with COVID-19. The sequencing sample was made of naive CD4+ T cells from PBMCs, cultured in vitro. This sample's subset: naive CD4+ T cells isolated by negative enrichment. CDR3 region: CASSRKARGTGELFF. CDR3 bases: TGTGCCAGTAGCCGTAAAGCGAGGGGAACCGGGGAGCTGTTTTTT.